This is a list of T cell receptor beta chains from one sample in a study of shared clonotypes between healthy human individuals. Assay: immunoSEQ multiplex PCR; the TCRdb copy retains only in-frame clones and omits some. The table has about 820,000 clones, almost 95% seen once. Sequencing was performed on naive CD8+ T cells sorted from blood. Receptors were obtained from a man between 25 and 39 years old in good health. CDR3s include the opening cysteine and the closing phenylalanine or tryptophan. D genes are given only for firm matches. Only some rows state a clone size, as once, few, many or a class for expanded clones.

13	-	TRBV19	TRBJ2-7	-	TGTGCCAGTAGTACACTCGACAGTTACGAGCAGTACTTC	CASSTLDSYEQYF
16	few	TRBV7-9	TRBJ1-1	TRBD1	TGTGCCAGCACGACCAGGGAAGGACAGGGGAACACTGAAGCTTTCTTT	CASTTREGQGNTEAFF
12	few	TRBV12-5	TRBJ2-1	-	TGTGCTAGTGGTTTACGAGGGAATGAGCAGTTCTTC	CASGLRGNEQFF
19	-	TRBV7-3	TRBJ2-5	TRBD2	TGTGCCAGCAGCATAACCACTGGGACTAGCGGGAGAGTCCAAGAGACCCAGTACTTC	CASSITTGTSGRVQETQYF
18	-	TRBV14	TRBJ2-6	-	TGTGCCAGCAGCCGTGGTGTGAACGGTGGGACCGGGGCCAACGTCCTGACTTTC	CASSRGVNGGTGANVLTF
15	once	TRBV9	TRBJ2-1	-	TGTGCCAGCAGCGTAGCATCAGGTACCTACAATGAGCAGTTCTTC	CASSVASGTYNEQFF
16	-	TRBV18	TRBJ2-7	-	TGTGCCAGCTCACCTTATCCCGGGGATAAGTTCTACGAGCAGTACTTC	CASSPYPGDKFYEQYF
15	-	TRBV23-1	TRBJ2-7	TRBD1	TGCGCCAGCAGTCAGGACGGGACAGGGGTCTACGAGCAGTACTTC	CASSQDGTGVYEQYF
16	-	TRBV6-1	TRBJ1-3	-	TGTGCCAGCAGTGAACTGGCACTAGCCTCTGGAAACACCATATATTTT	CASSELALASGNTIYF
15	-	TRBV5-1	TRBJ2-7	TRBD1	TGCGCCAGCAGCCGCGACAGGGGGTTTGCCTACGAGCAGTACTTC	CASSRDRGFAYEQYF
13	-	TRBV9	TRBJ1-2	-	TGTGCCAGCAGCGCGGAGGGAAATGATGGCTACACCTTC	CASSAEGNDGYTF
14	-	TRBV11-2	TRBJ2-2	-	TGTGCCAGCAGCTTCTTGGGGGGGCCCGGGGAGCTGTTTTTT	CASSFLGGPGELFF
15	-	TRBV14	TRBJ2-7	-	TGTGCCAGCAGCCAAGAAGCCTCACCTGGGTACGAGCAGTACTTC	CASSQEASPGYEQYF
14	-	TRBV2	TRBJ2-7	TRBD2	TGTGCCAGCGCGATAGCGGGGGGACTTTACGAGCAGTACTTC	CASAIAGGLYEQYF
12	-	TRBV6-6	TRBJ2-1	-	TGTGCCAGCAGTTACGGATCGGGTGAGCAGTTCTTC	CASSYGSGEQFF
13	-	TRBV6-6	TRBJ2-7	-	TGTGCCAGCAGTATCACCCTCTGGGGGGAGCAGTACTTC	CASSITLWGEQYF
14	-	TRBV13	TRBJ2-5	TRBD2	TGTGCCAGCAGTTTTACTAGCGGCCAAGAGACCCAGTACTTC	CASSFTSGQETQYF